This entry lists 5 T cell receptor beta chains sequenced from one sample in a study of monozygotic twins with inflammatory bowel disease. For each CDR3 protein, TCRdb gives one entry from its re-call of the 5' RACE reads, without DNA. Its table records more than 95,000 distinct CDR3 sequences. Sequences were obtained from blood. The origin of the receptors is a human donor with ulcerative colitis or Crohn's disease, or a healthy co-twin of an affected twin (not recorded which).

This chain connects TRBV20-1 to TRBJ2-1. Germline assignment: CDR1 DFQATT and CDR2 SNEGSKA (reference sequence). This CDR3 is 13 amino acids long. The chain's CDR3 is CSARWRALNEQFF.

The chain has TRBV20-1 and TRBJ2-7; TCRdb selects TRBD1, and the lack of DNA leaves this call unchecked. Germline V CDR1 and CDR2: DFQATT, SNEGSKA (reference sequence). There are 12 residues in the CDR3. The CDR3 protein is CSAGDGSYEQYF.

The rearrangement uses TRBV25-1 and TRBJ2-7; absent DNA, TCRdb's TRBD1 call cannot be checked. Germline V gene data show CDR1 as MGHDK and CDR2 as SYGVNS. There are 14 residues in the CDR3. The CDR3 sequence: CASRKTAGSYEQYF.

V and J are TRBV21-1 and TRBJ1-1; without DNA, the TCRdb call of TRBD1 cannot be checked. TRBV21-1 is termed a pseudogene. The CDR3 contains 15 residues. CDR3 amino acids: CASSRLTGVGTEAFF.

J is TRBJ1-6 and V is TRBV27; with no DNA, the TCRdb D assignment of TRBD1 cannot be verified. CDR1 is MNHEY, CDR2 SMNVEV, per germline (reference sequence). The CDR3 contains 15 residues. The CDR3 here is CASSYQQGRNSPLHF.